The 17 T cell receptor beta chains below were found in one sample sequenced in a study of blood T cell repertoires in COVID-19. Clones were sequenced by immunoSEQ multiplex PCR, and TCRdb holds only the in-frame ones, with some missing. The sample consists of some 200,000 clones, 82% of them appearing once. Sequencing was carried out using PBMCs or T cells enriched from blood (not recorded which). These receptors all come from a man in his forties who had recovered from COVID-19.

V and J are TRBV24-1 and TRBJ1-1; possible D gene TRBD1, 6 bases. CDR3 length: 13 amino acids. CDR1 is KGHDR and CDR2 is SFDVKD in the germline V gene. Trimming left V 5 bases short and J 9 bases short, with 15 bases between. CDR3 sequence reads: CATSGGGARKAFF. CDR3 DNA: TGTGCCACCAGTGGAGGGGGGGCGCGGAAAGCTTTCTTT.

The chain carries TRBV25-1 and TRBJ2-4, with D possibly matching TRBD1 (7 bases). This CDR3 has 15 amino acids. Germline V lookup: CDR1 MGHDK, CDR2 SYGVNS. Trimming took 5 bases from V and 6 from J, leaving 17 bases between them. The CDR3 sequence is CASSSPEEGANIQYF. The CDR3 nucleotides are TGTGCCAGCAGTTCACCAGAGGAGGGGGCAAACATTCAGTACTTC.

The chain joins TRBV4-3 to TRBJ1-5; the match to TRBD1 covers 7 bases. Per germline, CDR1 LGHNA and CDR2 YSLEER. The junction had 4 bases not matched to a gene; V was cut back by 0 bases and J by 5 bases. The CDR3 runs 15 residues. The CDR3 sequence: CASSQDSGQHQPQHF. Here the CDR3 DNA reads TGCGCCAGCAGCCAAGACTCGGGACAGCATCAGCCCCAGCATTTT.

This chain connects TRBV2 to TRBJ1-3, with D perhaps TRBD1 (6 bases). Germline V gives CDR1 SNHLY, CDR2 FYNNEI. The CDR3 length is 14 residues. V lost 5 bases and J 2 bases, leaving 10 bases between the germline ends. CDR3 residues: CASSIQGTGNTIYF. Written as DNA, the CDR3 is TGTGCCAGCAGTATACAGGGTACTGGAAACACCATATATTTT.

V usage is TRBV11-3 and J usage is TRBJ2-7, with 8 bases aligning to TRBD1. There are 16 residues in the CDR3. CDR1 and CDR2 (germline): SGHNT, YENEEA. Germline trimming cut 1 base from V and 2 bases from J; bases unmatched to any gene: 7. The CDR3 reads CASSLARQGLTYEQYV. The CDR3 DNA reads as TGTGCCAGCAGCTTAGCCCGACAGGGGCTAACCTACGAGCAGTACGTC.

This chain connects TRBV27 to TRBJ2-5; no definite D call. This CDR3 has 14 residues. The V gene lost 0 bases and the J gene lost 4 bases, with 9 bases spanning the gap. Germline-derived CDR1 and CDR2 are MNHEY and SMNVEV (reference sequence). The CDR3 bases are TGTGCCAGCAGTTTATCTCTTAGAGGAGAGACCCAGTACTTC. This codes for CASSLSLRGETQYF.

The CDR3 loop reads CASSGNQVDTGELFF. The CDR3 DNA sequence: TGTGCCAGCAGTGGAAATCAGGTGGACACCGGGGAGCTGTTTTTT. The rearrangement links TRBV6-6 to TRBJ2-2; D is unresolved. Germline values: CDR1 MNHNY, CDR2 SVGAGI (reference sequence). Trimming took off 5 bases at V and 3 bases at J, with 13 bases between the two ends. The CDR3 contains 15 residues.

V gene TRBV2 combines with J gene TRBJ2-3; D is possibly TRBD1 (6 bases). Trimming pared 10 bases from V and 2 bases from J, leaving 13 bases between. From germline, CDR1 is SNHLY and CDR2 FYNNEI. The CDR3 extends over 13 amino acids. This chain's CDR3 is CAKYRALTDTQYF. CDR3 sequence (DNA): TGTGCCAAATACAGGGCTCTCACAGATACGCAGTATTTT.

This clone has just one count. The genes are TRBV3-1 (or the pseudogene TRBV3-2) and TRBJ2-2; no reliable D call. V gave up 0 bases and J gave up 6 bases, with 8 bases separating them. Looked up from germline, CDR1 is LGHDT and CDR2 is YNNKEL (reference sequence). This CDR3 contains 14 residues. The CDR3 loop is CASSQDRGSGELFF. Written as DNA, the CDR3 is TGTGCCAGCAGCCAAGATCGCGGCTCCGGGGAGCTGTTTTTT.

This rearrangement joins TRBV27 to TRBJ2-2; 10 nucleotides align to TRBD1. This CDR3 region has 16 residues. The germline gives CDR1 MNHEY, CDR2 SMNVEV (reference sequence). With 4 bases clipped from V and 7 bases from J, the junction kept 9 bases outside the gene matches. The DNA of the CDR3 is TGTGCCAGCAGTTGGGGACAGGGGAAGTATGTCGGGGAGCTGTTTTTT. Translating it yields CASSWGQGKYVGELFF.

The V gene is TRBV19, the J gene TRBJ1-1; D is unresolved. Deletions cut 5 bases from V and 3 bases from J, with 13 bases between. The CDR3 consists of 14 residues. Germline lookup yields CDR1 LNHDA and CDR2 SQIVND (reference sequence). The CDR3 bases are TGTGCCAGTAGTCCACAGATACATGACACTGAAGCTTTCTTT. Its translation: CASSPQIHDTEAFF.

This clone was observed a handful of times. This chain joins TRBV19 and TRBJ1-5; unclear D gene. CDR1 LNHDA and CDR2 SQIVND come from the germline V gene (reference sequence). This CDR3 has 12 residues. V lost 7 bases and J 3 bases, leaving 7 bases between the germline ends. CDR3 in amino acids: CASTGYNQPQHF. For the CDR3, the DNA is TGTGCCAGTACGGGGTACAATCAGCCCCAGCATTTT. Full variable domain (outside the CDR3, taken from reference TRBV19 and TRBJ1-5): DGGITQSPKYLFRKEGQNVTLSCEQNLNHDAMYWYRQDPGQGLRLIYYSQIVNDFQKGDIAEGYSVSREKKESFPLTVTSAQKNPTAFYLCASTGYNQPQHFGDGTRLSIL.

The chain is built from TRBV6-5 and TRBJ2-1; D might be TRBD2 (5 bases). Per the germline V gene, CDR1 is MNHEY and CDR2 is SVGAGI. The V end lost 6 bases, the J end lost 5 bases, and 11 bases lay between the germline ends. CDR3 length: 13 amino acids. The CDR3 is CASRADSNNEQFF. In DNA form, the CDR3 reads TGTGCCAGCAGAGCGGACTCGAACAATGAGCAGTTCTTC.

The chain employs TRBV7-3 and TRBJ2-3, with 7 bases identical to TRBD1. This CDR3 spans 14 amino acids. V shed 5 bases, J shed 1 base, and the junction held 3 bases outside the gene matches. Germline-derived CDR1 and CDR2 are SGHTA and FQGTGA. For the CDR3, the DNA is TGTGCCAGCAGCCCCCAGGGGGGCACAGATACGCAGTATTTT. Protein sequence: CASSPQGGTDTQYF.

This chain connects TRBV27 to TRBJ2-7; 13 bases are shared with TRBD2. The CDR3 totals 19 residues. Germline V gene lookup returns CDR1 MNHEY and CDR2 SMNVEV (reference sequence). Trimming removed 5 bases from V and 0 bases from J; junction bases left unmatched: 13. The CDR3 DNA follows: TGTGCCAGCAGTCCCCGTCCGGGACTAGCGGGAACATACTCCTACGAGCAGTACTTC. Its translation is CASSPRPGLAGTYSYEQYF.

This clone appeared a single time. V and J are TRBV19 and TRBJ2-7; TRBD2 is a possible D gene (6 bases). The CDR3 contains 15 residues. Germline values: CDR1 LNHDA, CDR2 SQIVND (reference sequence). V was clipped by 4 bases and J by 0 bases, with 13 bases between them. In DNA form, the CDR3 reads TGTGCCAGTAGTAGCGGGGCGACAGTCTCCTACGAGCAGTACTTC. This gives the protein CASSSGATVSYEQYF. The full variable domain, with the rest looked up from reference TRBV19 and TRBJ2-7, is DGGITQSPKYLFRKEGQNVTLSCEQNLNHDAMYWYRQDPGQGLRLIYYSQIVNDFQKGDIAEGYSVSREKKESFPLTVTSAQKNPTAFYLCASSSGATVSYEQYFGPGTRLTVT.

This clone was recorded a few times. At the DNA level, this CDR3 is encoded by other sequences in the same sample as well. The chain uses TRBV19 and TRBJ1-1; D is perhaps TRBD1 (5 bases). Germline V gene sequence: CDR1 LNHDA, CDR2 SQIVND (reference sequence). The CDR3 sequence is 14 residues long. Trimming removed 0 bases from V and 3 bases from J, with 8 bases in between. CDR3 sequence: CASSIDPGDTEAFF. For the CDR3, the DNA is TGTGCCAGTAGTATAGACCCGGGGGACACTGAAGCTTTCTTT.